This TCR beta chain was identified in a study of memory CD4+ T cells and cytomegalovirus serostatus. The sort gate was single viable CD3+CD4+CD8-CD45RO+ cells for memory CD4+ T cells. Germline loops: CDR1 SGHRS, CDR2 YFSETQ. CDR3 length: 15 amino acids. Unmatched junction bases numbered 7, after V lost 6 bases and J lost 2 bases. Only in-frame clones appear in the TCRdb table, and some are missing; sequencing was by immunoSEQ multiplex PCR. The repertoire holds 50,000 to 65,000 clones, over 70% seen once, with about 2.7% in the top ten. The material sequenced was memory CD4+ T cells from blood. The chain couples TRBV5-1 to TRBJ2-3; TRBD2 aligns across 9 bases. The clonotype comes from an adult in good health and CMV-seropositive. The DNA of the CDR3 is TGCGCCAGCACCCTAGCGGGATTGGTCACAGATACGCAGTATTTT. Its protein is CASTLAGLVTDTQYF.